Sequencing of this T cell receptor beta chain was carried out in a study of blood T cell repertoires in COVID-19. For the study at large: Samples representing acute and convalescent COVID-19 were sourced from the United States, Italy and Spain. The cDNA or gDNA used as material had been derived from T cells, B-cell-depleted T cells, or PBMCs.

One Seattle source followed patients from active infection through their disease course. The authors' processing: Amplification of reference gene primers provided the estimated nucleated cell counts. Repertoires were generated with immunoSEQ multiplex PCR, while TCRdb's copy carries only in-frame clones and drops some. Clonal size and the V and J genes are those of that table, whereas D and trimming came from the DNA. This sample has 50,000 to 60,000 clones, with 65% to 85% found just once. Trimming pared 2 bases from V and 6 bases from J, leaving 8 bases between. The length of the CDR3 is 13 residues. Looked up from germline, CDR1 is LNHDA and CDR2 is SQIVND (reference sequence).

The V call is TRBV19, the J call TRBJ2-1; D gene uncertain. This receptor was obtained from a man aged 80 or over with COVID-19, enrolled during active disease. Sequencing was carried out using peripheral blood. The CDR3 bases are TGTGCCAGTAGTATAAATCAGGCCAATGAGCAGTTCTTC. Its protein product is CASSINQANEQFF.